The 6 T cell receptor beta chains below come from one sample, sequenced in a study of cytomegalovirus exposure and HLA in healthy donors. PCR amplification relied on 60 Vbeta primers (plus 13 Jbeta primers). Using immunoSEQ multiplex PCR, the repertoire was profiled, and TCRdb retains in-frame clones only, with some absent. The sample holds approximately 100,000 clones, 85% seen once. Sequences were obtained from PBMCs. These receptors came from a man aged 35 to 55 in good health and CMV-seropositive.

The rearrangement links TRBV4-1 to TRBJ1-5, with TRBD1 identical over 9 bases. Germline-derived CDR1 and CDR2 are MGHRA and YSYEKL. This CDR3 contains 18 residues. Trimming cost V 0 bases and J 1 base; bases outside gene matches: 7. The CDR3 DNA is TGCGCCAGCAGCCAAGAGGGACAGGGACGGGGGAGCAATCAGCCCCAGCATTTT. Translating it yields CASSQEGQGRGSNQPQHF.

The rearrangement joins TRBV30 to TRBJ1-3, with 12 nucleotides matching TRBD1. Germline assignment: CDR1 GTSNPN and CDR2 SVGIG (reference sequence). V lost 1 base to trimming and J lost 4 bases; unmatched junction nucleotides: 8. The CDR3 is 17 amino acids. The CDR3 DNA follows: TGTGCCTGGAGTGGAGGGACAGGGGGCGCGCGGGGAAACACCATATATTTT. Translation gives CAWSGGTGGARGNTIYF.

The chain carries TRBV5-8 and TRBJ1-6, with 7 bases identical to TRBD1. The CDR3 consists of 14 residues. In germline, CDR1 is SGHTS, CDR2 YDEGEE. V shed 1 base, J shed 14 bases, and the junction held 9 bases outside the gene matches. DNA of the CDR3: TGTGCCAGCAGCTTGCGGACAGGAGCTCTATCCCTCCACTTT. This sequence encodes CASSLRTGALSLHF.

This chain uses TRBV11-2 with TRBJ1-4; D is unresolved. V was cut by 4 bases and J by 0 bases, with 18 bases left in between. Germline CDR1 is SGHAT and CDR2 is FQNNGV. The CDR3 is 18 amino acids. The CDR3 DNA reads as TGTGCCAGCAGCTACGCTTTGGAGGGAGCCGCAACTAATGAAAAACTGTTTTTT. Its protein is CASSYALEGAATNEKLFF.

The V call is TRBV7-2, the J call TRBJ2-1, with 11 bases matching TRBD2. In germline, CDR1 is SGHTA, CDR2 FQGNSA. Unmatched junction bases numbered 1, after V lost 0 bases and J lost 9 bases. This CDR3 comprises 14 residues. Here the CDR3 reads CASSLAGTSGEQFF. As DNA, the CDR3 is TGTGCCAGCAGCTTAGCGGGGACTAGCGGTGAGCAGTTCTTC.

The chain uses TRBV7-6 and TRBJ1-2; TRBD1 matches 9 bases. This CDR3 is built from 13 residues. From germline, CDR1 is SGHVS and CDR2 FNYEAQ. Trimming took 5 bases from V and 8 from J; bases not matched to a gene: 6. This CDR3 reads CASSQTGGEGYTF. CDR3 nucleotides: TGTGCCAGCAGCCAGACAGGGGGGGAAGGCTACACCTTC.